This T cell receptor beta chain stems from a study of OX40 agonist ivuxolimab in advanced cancers. TCRdb keeps only in-frame clones here, not all; method: immunoSEQ multiplex PCR. Of 48,000 or so clones in the sample, 75% to 85% were seen once. This CDR3 contains 17 residues. V lost 1 base to trimming and J lost 0 bases, with 13 bases between them. Autoimmune disease history or systemic immunosuppression excluded patients. The chain employs TRBV23-1 and TRBJ1-3; D might be TRBD1 (5 bases). TRBV23-1 is designated an ORF whose function remains uncertain. This receptor was identified in an adult with an advanced solid tumor such as melanoma, head and neck, liver or kidney cancer. Here the sequenced sample was CD4+ or CD8+ T cells sorted from blood, taken in a trial of the OX40 agonist ivuxolimab. The CDR3 loop is CASSQYGGFNSGNTIYF. CDR3 coding DNA: TGCGCCAGCAGTCAATATGGGGGGTTTAACTCTGGAAACACCATATATTTT.